The clone carrying this T cell receptor beta chain was seen a few times. The CDR3 contains 16 residues. Germline CDR1 and CDR2: LGHNA and YSLEER. Trimming cost V 1 base and J 5 bases, with 17 bases left between them. This sample stems from a study of control samples from healthy donors and cancer patients. This table comes from immunoSEQ multiplex PCR, and its TCRdb copy is limited to in-frame clones, with some not included. The sample has roughly 450,000 clones; about nine tenths are singletons. This chain uses TRBV4-3 with TRBJ2-5; TRBD1 or TRBD2 may be the D gene (6 bases each). This receptor was identified in a man aged 40-55 years with head and neck cancer. The sequencing input was PBMCs. For the CDR3, the DNA is TGCGCCAGCAGCCAAGGGTGGGGGGCCTCCGGGGAGACCCAGTACTTC. Translated, it gives CASSQGWGASGETQYF.